This T cell receptor (beta chain) was identified during a study of blood T cell repertoires in COVID-19. V lost 5 bases, J lost 4 bases, and 14 bases lay in between. The germline V gene has CDR1 SGHAT and CDR2 FQDESV (reference sequence). This CDR3 is built from 14 residues. Original processing notes: Amplification from reference gene primers served as the basis for estimated nucleated cell counts. Profiled with immunoSEQ multiplex PCR; TCRdb holds only in-frame clones, not every one. V and J calls and clone size are those listed in that table; D and trimming were worked out from the DNA. The sample gives about 260,000 clones, about 90% of which show up once; 2% to 2.5% is in the top ten.

This sequence originates from a woman in her 50s with acute or convalescent COVID-19. Sequenced material: peripheral blood. The V call is TRBV11-1, the J call TRBJ1-1, with D hard to call. The CDR3 nucleotides are TGTGCCAGCAGCGTCGAACTACCGTCCACTGAAGCTTTCTTT. It encodes CASSVELPSTEAFF.